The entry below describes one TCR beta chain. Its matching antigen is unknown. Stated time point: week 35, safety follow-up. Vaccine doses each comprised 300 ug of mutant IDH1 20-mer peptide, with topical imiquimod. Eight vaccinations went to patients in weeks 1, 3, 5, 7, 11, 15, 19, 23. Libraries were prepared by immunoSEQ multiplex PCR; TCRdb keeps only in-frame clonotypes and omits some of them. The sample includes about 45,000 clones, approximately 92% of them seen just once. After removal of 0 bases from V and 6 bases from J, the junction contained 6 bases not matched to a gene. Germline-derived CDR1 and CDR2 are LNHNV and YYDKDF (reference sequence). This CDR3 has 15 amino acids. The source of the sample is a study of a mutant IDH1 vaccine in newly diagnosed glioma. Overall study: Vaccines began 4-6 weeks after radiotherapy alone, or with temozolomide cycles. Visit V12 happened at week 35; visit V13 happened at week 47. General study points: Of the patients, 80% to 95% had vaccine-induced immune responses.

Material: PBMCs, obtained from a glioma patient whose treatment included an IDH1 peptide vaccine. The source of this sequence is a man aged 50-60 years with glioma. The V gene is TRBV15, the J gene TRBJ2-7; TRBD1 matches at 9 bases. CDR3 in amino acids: CATSRDPGTGFEQYF. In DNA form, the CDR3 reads TGTGCCACCAGCAGAGATCCGGGGACAGGGTTCGAGCAGTACTTC.